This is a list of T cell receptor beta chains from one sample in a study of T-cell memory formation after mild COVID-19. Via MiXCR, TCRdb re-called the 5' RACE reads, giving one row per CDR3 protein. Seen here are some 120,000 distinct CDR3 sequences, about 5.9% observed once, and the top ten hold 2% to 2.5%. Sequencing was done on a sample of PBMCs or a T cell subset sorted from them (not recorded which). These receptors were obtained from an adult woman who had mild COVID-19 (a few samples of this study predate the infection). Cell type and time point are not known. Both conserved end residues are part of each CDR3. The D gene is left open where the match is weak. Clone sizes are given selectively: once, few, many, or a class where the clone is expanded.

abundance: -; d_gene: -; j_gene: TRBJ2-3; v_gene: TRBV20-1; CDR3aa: CSARDDGDTQYF; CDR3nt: TGCAGTGCTAGAGATGACGGAGATACGCAGTATTTT
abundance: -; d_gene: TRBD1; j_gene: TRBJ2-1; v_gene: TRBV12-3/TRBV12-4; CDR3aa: CASRRTGNPYNEQFF; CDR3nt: TGTGCCAGCAGACGGACAGGGAACCCCTACAATGAGCAGTTCTTC
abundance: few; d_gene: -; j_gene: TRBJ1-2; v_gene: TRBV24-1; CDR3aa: CATSDLQGGYTF; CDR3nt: TGTGCCACCAGTGATTTGCAGGGAGGCTACACCTTC
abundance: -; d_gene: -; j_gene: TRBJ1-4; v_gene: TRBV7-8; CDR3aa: CASSLGRQVAGEKLFF; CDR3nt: TGTGCCAGCAGCTTAGGAAGACAGGTTGCAGGTGAAAAACTGTTTTTT
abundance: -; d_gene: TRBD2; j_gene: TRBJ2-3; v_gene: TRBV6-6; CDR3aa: CASSYSGTILDTQYF; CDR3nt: TGTGCCAGCAGTTACTCCGGGACTATTTTGGATACGCAGTATTTT
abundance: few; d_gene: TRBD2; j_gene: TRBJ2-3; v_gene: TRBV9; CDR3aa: CASSKLALSDTQYF; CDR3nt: TGTGCCAGCAGCAAACTAGCGCTCTCAGATACGCAGTATTTT
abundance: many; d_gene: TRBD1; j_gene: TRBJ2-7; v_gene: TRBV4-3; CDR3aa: CASSRTGAAGEQYF; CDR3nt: TGCGCCAGCAGCCGGACAGGGGCAGCGGGCGAGCAGTACTTC
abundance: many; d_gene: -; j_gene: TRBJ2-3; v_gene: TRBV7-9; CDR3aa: CASSLYLLSGSRRGTDTQYF; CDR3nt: TGTGCCAGCAGCTTATATCTTCTGTCGGGGAGCCGCCGGGGCACAGATACGCAGTATTTT
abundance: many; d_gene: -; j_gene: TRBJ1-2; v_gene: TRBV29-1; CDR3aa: CSVEVQGDYGYTF; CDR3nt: TGCAGCGTTGAAGTACAAGGTGACTATGGCTACACCTTC
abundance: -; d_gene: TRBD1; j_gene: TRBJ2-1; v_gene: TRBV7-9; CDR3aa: CASSLEAGGGHNEQFF; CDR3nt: TGTGCCAGCAGCTTAGAGGCAGGGGGTGGCCACAATGAGCAGTTCTTC
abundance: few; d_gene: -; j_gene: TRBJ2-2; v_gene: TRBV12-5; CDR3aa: CASSWGWAGLTGELFF; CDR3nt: TGTGCTAGTTCGTGGGGCTGGGCAGGGCTTACCGGGGAGCTGTTTTTT
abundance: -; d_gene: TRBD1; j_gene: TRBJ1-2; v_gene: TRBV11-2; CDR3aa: CASSPGPSWQGGRGGYTF; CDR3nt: TGTGCCAGCAGCCCCGGTCCCTCGTGGCAGGGGGGCCGGGGTGGCTACACCTTC
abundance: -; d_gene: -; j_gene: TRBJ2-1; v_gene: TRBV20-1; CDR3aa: CSAPDSSGSYNEQFF; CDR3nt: TGCAGTGCTCCTGACTCCTCGGGCTCCTACAATGAGCAGTTCTTC